This TCR beta chain was recorded in a study of blood T cell repertoires in COVID-19. Generated by immunoSEQ multiplex PCR, the TCRdb table keeps only in-frame clones and is missing some. The sample holds around 100,000 clones; 65% to 85% are singletons and the top ten take 0.83%. This CDR3 is built from 17 residues. Per the germline V gene, CDR1 is MGHRA and CDR2 is YSYEKL. The germline V and J ends were trimmed by 3 bases and 1 base, with 16 bases remaining between them. This clone has only a few counts. This sequence joins TRBV4-1 and TRBJ1-3; D gene unclear. The sequence was obtained from a woman in her 70s with acute or convalescent COVID-19. The source material was peripheral blood. CDR3 loop: CASSQNPGAKSGNTIYF. The CDR3 coding sequence is TGCGCCAGCAGCCAGAACCCGGGAGCTAAGTCTGGAAACACCATATATTTT.